The clone carrying this TCR beta chain occurred a few times. What it recognizes is unknown. The sample comes from a study of T cell repertoires in cytomegalovirus infection. Study at large: CMV infection together with matching HLA type was indicated by public TCR beta signatures. The study, taken as a whole, reports: Cumulative public TCR beta family frequency identified CMV carriers with the relevant HLA. CMV-specific TCR beta clonotypes restricted by HLA-C were the ones dominating the ex vivo response.

From germline, CDR1 is SGHTA and CDR2 FQGNSA. V dropped 1 base and J dropped 1; count of bases not matched to a gene: 17. This CDR3 contains 20 residues. In TCRdb, the reads were re-called with MiXCR into one record per CDR3 protein. The repertoire holds 740,000 or so distinct CDR3 sequences, with 35% as singletons. The source is a human donor in good health (CMV status not recorded). Some clones in this sample may be carry-over from other donors' samples. Sequencing was carried out using PBMCs. The chain combines TRBV7-2 with TRBJ2-5; 8 bases map to TRBD2. DNA for the CDR3: TGTGCCAGCAGCTTAGACCCCGATCGTCAAGCGGGAGAAGCCCAAGAGACCCAGTACTTC. Its translation: CASSLDPDRQAGEAQETQYF.